Following are 27 T cell receptor beta chains from one sample sequenced in a study of T cell responses to AZD1222 COVID-19 vaccine. Generated by immunoSEQ multiplex PCR, the TCRdb table keeps only in-frame clones and is missing some. The sample records around 77,000 clones, roughly 88% being singletons. The sample in question was peripheral blood, obtained on day 0 of AZD1222 vaccination. The receptor set was obtained from an adult in good health.

This clone occurred once. The rearrangement links TRBV11-2 to TRBJ2-1; the match to TRBD2 covers 8 bases. V lost 4 bases to trimming and J lost 5 bases; unmatched junction nucleotides: 7. The CDR3 sequence is 15 residues long. In germline, CDR1 is SGHAT, CDR2 FQNNGV. The CDR3 bases are TGTGCCAGCAGCTCCCTCCCGGGACTAGACAATGAGCAGTTCTTC. It is translated as CASSSLPGLDNEQFF.

This clone was counted a few times. This rearrangement joins TRBV18 to TRBJ1-1, with D hard to call. Germline V CDR1 and CDR2: KGHSH, LQKENI. The CDR3 runs to 14 residues. Trimming pared 6 bases from V and 0 bases from J, leaving 11 bases between. The DNA for the CDR3 is TGTGCCAGCTCCCCAAGCCACATGAACACTGAAGCTTTCTTT. The encoded protein is CASSPSHMNTEAFF.

The gene calls are TRBV28 and TRBJ2-1, with TRBD2 matching over 11 bases. With 5 bases clipped from V and 8 bases from J, the junction kept 11 bases outside the gene matches. Germline V lookup: CDR1 MDHEN, CDR2 SYDVKM. The CDR3 sequence is 16 residues long. The CDR3 is CASSAPLAGGMDEQFF. In nucleotides, the CDR3 is TGTGCCAGCAGTGCCCCCTTAGCGGGAGGGATGGATGAGCAGTTCTTC.

The CDR3 bases are TGTGCCAGCAGCGTAGATGGCGTCAGCACAGATACGCAGTATTTT. Translating it yields CASSVDGVSTDTQYF. The chain uses TRBV9 and TRBJ2-3; D ambiguous. This CDR3 is built from 15 residues. Trimming removed 0 bases from V and 0 bases from J, with 8 bases in between. Germline V gene data show CDR1 as SGDLS and CDR2 as YYNGEE.

The rearrangement uses TRBV27 and TRBJ2-5; D gene unclear. From germline, CDR1 is MNHEY and CDR2 SMNVEV (reference sequence). This CDR3 has 13 amino acids. Trimming cost V 2 bases and J 1 base, with 5 bases left between them. The CDR3 region is CASSLEFQETQYF. The CDR3 coding sequence is TGTGCCAGCAGTTTAGAGTTCCAAGAGACCCAGTACTTC.

V is TRBV9 and J is TRBJ1-6, with D perhaps TRBD1 (5 bases). The V and J ends lost 6 bases and 5 bases respectively, with 9 bases between them. The CDR3 loop spans 13 amino acids. Per germline, CDR1 SGDLS and CDR2 YYNGEE. The DNA for the CDR3 is TGTGCCAGCAAGAGAGGGGATAATTCACCCCTCCACTTT. Protein product: CASKRGDNSPLHF. The full variable domain, with the rest looked up from reference TRBV9 and TRBJ1-6, is DSGVTQTPKHLITATGQRVTLRCSPRSGDLSVYWYQQSLDQGLQFLIQYYNGEERAKGNILERFSAQQFPDLHSELNLSSLELGDSALYFCASKRGDNSPLHFGNGTRLTVT.

This chain uses TRBV15 with TRBJ2-5; D is ambiguous. Germline assignment: CDR1 LNHNV and CDR2 YYDKDF (reference sequence). CDR3 length: 15 amino acids. The V gene lost 0 bases and the J gene lost 4 bases, with 12 bases spanning the gap. In nucleotides, the CDR3 is TGTGCCACCAGCAGAGACCCCCCCGCGGCAGAGACCCAGTACTTC. Its translation is CATSRDPPAAETQYF.

The chain recombines TRBV6-8 with TRBJ2-4; no clear D. Germline V lookup: CDR1 MNHGY, CDR2 SAAAGT. Between the trimmed V and J ends, which lost 7 bases and 3 bases, there was a span of 13 bases. The CDR3 covers 14 residues. The CDR3 bases are TGTGCCAGCATACCGCGTGGCTGCAAAAACATTCAGTACTTC. Protein: CASIPRGCKNIQYF.

The V and J genes are TRBV9 and TRBJ1-4, with 9 bases aligning to TRBD1. The germline V gene has CDR1 SGDLS and CDR2 YYNGEE. Trimming removed 4 bases from V and 6 bases from J; junction bases left unmatched: 7. The CDR3 loop spans 15 amino acids. The CDR3 region is CASSSRGDRDEKLFF. In DNA, the CDR3 is TGTGCCAGCAGCTCAAGAGGGGACAGGGATGAAAAACTGTTTTTT.

The V and J genes are TRBV9 and TRBJ1-5, with 8 bases fitting TRBD1. With 6 bases clipped from V and 0 bases from J, the junction kept 5 bases outside the gene matches. CDR3 length: 15 residues. Germline loops: CDR1 SGDLS, CDR2 YYNGEE. CDR3 bases: TGTGCCAGCAACGGACAGGGACTTAGCAATCAGCCCCAGCATTTT. This encodes CASNGQGLSNQPQHF.

The V and J genes are TRBV29-1 and TRBJ1-4; D ambiguous. V was shortened by 7 bases and J by 7 bases, with 31 bases between the two germline ends. The CDR3 consists of 18 residues. Germline V gene lookup returns CDR1 SQVTM and CDR2 ANQGSEA. The CDR3 region has the DNA TGCAGCGCCACAACCTCTAGGGAGGGTGAGCACGAGGGTGAAAAACTGTTTTTT. Its protein is CSATTSREGEHEGEKLFF.

The J gene is TRBJ1-3, the V gene TRBV5-4; the match to TRBD1 covers 11 bases. Germline V gene sequence: CDR1 SGHNT, CDR2 YYREEE (reference sequence). The CDR3 sequence is 18 residues long. J lost 0 bases, V lost 2 bases, and 7 bases had no gene match. CDR3 DNA: TGTGCCAGCAGCTTCGGGACAGGGGGACCGAGCTCTGGAAACACCATATATTTT. Protein: CASSFGTGGPSSGNTIYF.

The rearrangement links TRBV19 to TRBJ1-4; no definite D call. The CDR3 runs 16 residues. In germline, CDR1 is LNHDA, CDR2 SQIVND (reference sequence). V lost 6 bases, J lost 6 bases, and 20 bases lay in between. The DNA for the CDR3 is TGTGCCAGTAGGGGCGGGTCATCAACCTCAGATGAAAAACTGTTTTTT. Translation gives CASRGGSSTSDEKLFF.

The rearrangement uses TRBV7-3 and TRBJ2-1, with 9 bases matching TRBD2. The ends lost 4 bases at V and 8 bases at J; junction bases unmatched: 6. Germline V gives CDR1 SGHTA, CDR2 FQGTGA. The CDR3 loop spans 14 amino acids. The CDR3 nucleotides read TGTGCCAGCAGCTCGGGACTAGCTGTTGATGAGCAGTTCTTC. This gives the protein CASSSGLAVDEQFF.

This chain connects TRBV3-1 (or the pseudogene TRBV3-2) to TRBJ2-2; D gene uncertain. V dropped 1 base and J dropped 3 bases, with 12 bases sitting between them. In germline, CDR1 is LGHDT, CDR2 YNNKEL (reference sequence). The CDR3 loop spans 16 amino acids. The CDR3 nucleotides are TGTGCCAGCAGCCAAGGATCCGGATTTTACACCGGGGAGCTGTTTTTT. Translation gives CASSQGSGFYTGELFF.

This chain uses TRBV5-1 with TRBJ2-6; D perhaps matches TRBD2 (6 bases). Germline V lookup: CDR1 SGHRS, CDR2 YFSETQ. This CDR3 has 16 residues. Trimming took off 0 bases at V and 3 bases at J, with 10 bases between the two ends. CDR3 sequence reads: CASSLDMRGGANVLTF. For the CDR3, the DNA is TGCGCCAGCAGCTTGGATATGCGGGGTGGGGCCAACGTCCTGACTTTC.

J is TRBJ2-3 and V is TRBV24-1; the D gene is possibly TRBD1 (6 bases). CDR3 length: 16 amino acids. Trimming took off 2 bases at V and 2 bases at J, with 13 bases between the two ends. CDR1 is KGHDR, CDR2 SFDVKD, per germline. The CDR3 sequence is CATSDSPGASTDTQYF. The CDR3 nucleotides read TGTGCCACCAGTGATTCCCCAGGGGCATCCACAGATACGCAGTATTTT.

The chain employs TRBV28 and TRBJ1-4, with D perhaps TRBD1 (5 bases). The germline gives CDR1 MDHEN, CDR2 SYDVKM. This CDR3 contains 17 residues. The germline V and J ends were trimmed by 5 bases and 2 bases, with 18 bases remaining between them. Here the CDR3 DNA reads TGTGCCAGCAGTCCCCCGGGGGGAGACGGGACTAATGAAAAACTGTTTTTT. As protein: CASSPPGGDGTNEKLFF.

This chain links TRBV11-2 with TRBJ1-4; no definite D call. V was clipped by 0 bases and J by 4 bases, with 9 bases between them. Germline V lookup: CDR1 SGHAT, CDR2 FQNNGV. The CDR3 is 15 amino acids. The CDR3 DNA is TGTGCCAGCAGCTTAGATCTAACAGTTAATGAAAAACTGTTTTTT. Encoded protein: CASSLDLTVNEKLFF.

The chain combines TRBV14 with TRBJ2-1; the match to TRBD2 covers 7 bases. Germline trimming cut 1 base from V and 5 bases from J; bases unmatched to any gene: 5. The CDR3 consists of 15 residues. The V gene's germline CDR1 is SGHDN and CDR2 FVKESK. CDR3 loop: CASSQVNGRNNEQFF. CDR3 nucleotides: TGTGCCAGCAGCCAAGTGAACGGGAGGAACAATGAGCAGTTCTTC.

This chain joins TRBV4-3 and TRBJ1-4, with a weak D call TRBD1 (5 bases). The CDR3 has 15 amino acids. From germline, CDR1 is LGHNA and CDR2 YSLEER. The V and J ends lost 1 base and 5 bases respectively, with 11 bases between them. CDR3 loop: CASSQGQGLNEKLFF. The CDR3 DNA is TGCGCCAGCAGCCAAGGGCAGGGTCTAAATGAAAAACTGTTTTTT.

This clone was counted a single time. The chain joins TRBV29-1 to TRBJ1-2; D is possibly TRBD1 (5 bases). V dropped 6 bases and J dropped 4 bases, with 15 bases sitting between them. The germline V gene has CDR1 SQVTM and CDR2 ANQGSEA. The CDR3 length is 13 residues. This CDR3 is CSVGDRDGYGYTF. The DNA for the CDR3 is TGCAGCGTGGGGGACCGGGACGGCTATGGCTACACCTTC.

The J gene is TRBJ2-7, the V gene TRBV7-9, with 9 bases lining up with TRBD1. The CDR3 is 15 amino acids. Germline-derived CDR1 and CDR2 are SEHNR and FQNEAQ (reference sequence). The ends lost 5 bases at V and 3 bases at J; junction bases unmatched: 8. CDR3 in DNA: TGTGCCAGCAGCCTTGGGACAGGGCTTAACTACGAGCAGTACTTC. It translates to CASSLGTGLNYEQYF.

The genes are TRBV13 and TRBJ1-2; tentative D call: TRBD1 (5 bases). V was trimmed by 5 bases and J by 4 bases, leaving 14 bases between them. The CDR3 sequence is 14 residues long. Germline lookup yields CDR1 PRHDT and CDR2 FYEKMQ (reference sequence). The CDR3 DNA reads as TGTGCCAGCAGCCCAGGGCTTGGTGGCTATGGCTACACCTTC. Protein: CASSPGLGGYGYTF.

The genes are TRBV2 and TRBJ2-5; 7 bases match TRBD1. This CDR3 has 14 residues. After removal of 5 bases from V and 4 bases from J, the junction contained 7 bases not matched to a gene. Germline CDR1 is SNHLY and CDR2 is FYNNEI. CDR3 in amino acids: CASSTGTVGETQYF. In DNA form, the CDR3 reads TGTGCCAGCAGTACCGGGACAGTTGGAGAGACCCAGTACTTC.

In DNA form, the CDR3 reads TGTGCCAGCAGTGAAGCTTTGACAGGGTTTGGCTACACCTTC. It encodes CASSEALTGFGYTF. This chain joins TRBV2 and TRBJ1-2; TRBD1 matches at 7 bases. The CDR3 extends over 14 amino acids. J lost 7 bases, V lost 0 bases, and 5 bases had no gene match. CDR1 SNHLY and CDR2 FYNNEI come from the germline V gene.

V and J are TRBV24-1 and TRBJ1-5; no reliable D call. The germline V gene has CDR1 KGHDR and CDR2 SFDVKD. Between the trimmed V and J ends, which lost 4 bases and 1 base, there was a span of 7 bases. CDR3 length equals 14 residues. The DNA for the CDR3 is TGTGCCACCAGTGAGGCCTCGAGCAATCAGCCCCAGCATTTT. It specifies CATSEASSNQPQHF.